The source of this TCR beta chain is a study of metastatic and nonmetastatic thyroid tumors. TCRdb re-analyzed the PCR reads using MiXCR. The sample lists 14,000 or so clones; under 35% were seen once. Until they underwent thyroid surgery, no patient had received any treatment. The ends lost 2 bases at V and 0 bases at J; junction bases unmatched: 4. Germline V gene data show CDR1 as DFQATT and CDR2 as SNEGSKA (reference sequence). The CDR3 spans 16 residues. The receptor was isolated from a female donor with papillary thyroid cancer or a benign thyroid nodule (not recorded which). Some clones in this sample may be carry-over from other donors' samples. The chain uses TRBV20-1 and TRBJ2-7, with TRBD2 matching over 13 bases. Sequencing was done on a sample of blood. The CDR3 nucleotides are TGCAGTGCTAGACCCGGGACTAGCGGGGACTCCTACGAGCAGTACTTC. Translating gives CSARPGTSGDSYEQYF.